These 18 T cell receptor beta chains share one sample of origin, sequenced in a study of T cell repertoires in cytomegalovirus infection (dated by TCRdb to about 2019). Data came from an Illumina HiSeq 1500. TCRdb took the public reads, trimmed them with fastp at Q25, ran MiXCR for clone calling and kept in-frame beta chains. A single entry per CDR3 protein holds the most common genes and DNA from its merged rows. The sample table records roughly 230,000 distinct CDR3 sequences; roughly 22% of these occur just once. The biggest ten clones account for approximately 18% of the sample. Sequenced material: CD8+ T cells from PBMCs. These receptors were taken from a human donor in good health (CMV status not recorded). Some clones in this sample may be carry-over from other donors' samples.

A remark on this clonotype: A much larger clone lies one base from this, so it may be a read error. This chain's CDR3 is CASSYSAQAVAFF. CDR3 in DNA: TGTGCCAGCAGTTACTCGGCTCAAGCTGTAGCTTTCTTT. V usage is TRBV6-2 or TRBV6-3 and J usage is TRBJ1-1; D gene ambiguous. Trimming shortened V by 0 bases and J by 10 bases, and 12 bases separated the two germline ends. CDR1 is MNHEY, CDR2 SVGEGT, per germline. CDR3 size: 13 residues.

This clonotype came up a few times. The rearrangement uses TRBV15 and TRBJ1-1, with D uncertain. Trimming took 1 base from V and 1 from J, leaving 4 bases between them. Germline V gene sequence: CDR1 LNHNV, CDR2 YYDKDF (reference sequence). This CDR3 comprises 13 residues. Here the CDR3 DNA reads TGTGCCACCAGCAGAGTCGGGAACACTGAAGCTTTCTTT. Protein sequence: CATSRVGNTEAFF.

This clonotype was found a few times. The chain recombines TRBV7-9 with TRBJ1-4; D gene unclear. The CDR3 runs 14 residues. The germline V gene has CDR1 SEHNR and CDR2 FQNEAQ (reference sequence). V dropped 2 bases and J dropped 7 bases, with 11 bases sitting between them. The CDR3 reads CASSLKAVVEKLFF. DNA for the CDR3: TGTGCCAGCAGCTTAAAGGCGGTGGTTGAAAAACTGTTTTTT.

This chain uses TRBV29-1 with TRBJ2-5; the D gene is possibly TRBD1 (5 bases). The CDR3 has 14 residues. V lost 5 bases and J lost 2, with 15 bases in between. CDR1 and CDR2 (germline): SQVTM, ANQGSEA. The CDR3 region has the DNA TGCAGCGTTCTCTCCCCCAACAGGCAAGAGACCCAGTACTTC. Translation gives CSVLSPNRQETQYF.

This clonotype was picked up one time. This chain uses TRBV12-3 or TRBV12-4 with TRBJ2-3; no firm D call. The CDR3 has 14 amino acids. V was pared by 4 bases and J by 2 bases, with 10 bases between. The CDR3 loop reads CASSSSGYTDTQYF. The DNA for the CDR3 is TGTGCCAGCAGTTCAAGTGGTTACACAGATACGCAGTATTTT.

The rearrangement joins TRBV6-6 to TRBJ2-3; TRBD2 agrees at 7 bases. The ends lost 4 bases at V and 2 bases at J; junction bases unmatched: 6. Germline V CDR1 and CDR2: MNHNY, SVGAGI (reference sequence). This CDR3 spans 15 amino acids. The DNA of the CDR3 is TGTGCCAGCAGTTTCGCTAGCGGTTCCACAGATACGCAGTATTTT. This encodes CASSFASGSTDTQYF.

In the case of this clonotype: An end of the junction differs from the germline gene, which may be a read error. This chain links TRBV5-6 with TRBJ1-2, with a possible D match to TRBD1 (6 bases). Germline CDR1 and CDR2: SGHDT and YYEEEE. The CDR3 length is 16 residues. This chain's CDR3 is CACSSRDTLSLYGYTF. CDR3 DNA: TGTGCCTGCAGCTCCCGGGACACCCTTTCTCTCTATGGCTACACCTTC.

The table lists this clonotype with a few counts. The chain uses TRBV28 and TRBJ2-1; the D gene could be TRBD1 or TRBD2 (6 bases each). Trimming took 6 bases from V and 10 from J, leaving 19 bases between them. CDR1 MDHEN and CDR2 SYDVKM come from the germline V gene. This CDR3 contains 14 residues. CDR3 sequence: CASSSGLTGGEQFF. CDR3 nucleotides: TGTGCCAGCAGCTCGGGCTTGACAGGAGGGGAGCAGTTCTTC. Together with reference TRBV28 and TRBJ2-1, the CDR3 gives the full variable domain: DVKVTQSSRYLVKRTGEKVFLECVQDMDHENMFWYRQDPGLGLRLIYFSYDVKMKEKGDIPEGYSVSREKKERFSLILESASTNQTSMYLCASSSGLTGGEQFFGPGTRLTVL.

There are many counts of this clonotype. The V gene is TRBV7-6, the J gene TRBJ2-2, with D unclear. The CDR3 covers 13 residues. V was shortened by 1 base and J by 6 bases, with 6 bases between the two germline ends. Germline-derived CDR1 and CDR2 are SGHVS and FNYEAQ. In DNA form, the CDR3 reads TGTGCCAGCAGCTTAGACGGTTCCGGGGAGCTGTTTTTT. It encodes CASSLDGSGELFF.

In DNA, the CDR3 is TGTGCCAGCAGCCGACAGTCTAATGAAGCTTTCTTT. This translates into CASSRQSNEAFF. The chain employs TRBV11-1 and TRBJ1-1; D might be TRBD1 (5 bases). The V and J ends lost 5 bases and 7 bases respectively, with 11 bases between them. Germline CDR1 reads SGHAT; CDR2 reads FQDESV (reference sequence). The CDR3 sequence is 12 residues long.

The genes are TRBV20-1 and TRBJ2-7; 7 positions agree with TRBD1. J gave up 4 bases and V 4 bases, and 10 bases lay outside the gene matches. The CDR3 is 14 residues long. Germline V gene sequence: CDR1 DFQATT, CDR2 SNEGSKA (reference sequence). The CDR3 nucleotides are TGCAGTGCTAACGACCGGGACAGAACATACGAGCAGTACTTC. Translating gives CSANDRDRTYEQYF.

This clonotype was seen more than once but under ten times. The V call is TRBV28, the J call TRBJ2-1, with D tentatively TRBD1 (5 bases). Per germline, CDR1 MDHEN and CDR2 SYDVKM. The CDR3 is 15 amino acids. Trimming removed 6 bases from V and 8 bases from J, with 20 bases in between. The CDR3 DNA reads as TGTGCCAGCAGAATACCGACAGATTATCGCCATGAGCAGTTCTTC. Its protein is CASRIPTDYRHEQFF.

This clonotype was detected ten times or more. This chain joins TRBV7-8 and TRBJ2-5; the match to TRBD2 covers 13 bases. Germline V gene data show CDR1 as SGHVS and CDR2 as FQNEAQ. The CDR3 totals 18 residues. The junction had 13 bases not matched to a gene; V was cut back by 5 bases and J by 4 bases. CDR3: CASSGPGTSGVGGETQYF. CDR3 nucleotide sequence: TGTGCCAGCAGCGGACCCGGGACTAGCGGGGTGGGGGGAGAGACCCAGTACTTC. Using reference TRBV7-8 and TRBJ2-5 for the parts outside the CDR3, the full variable domain is GAGVSQSPRYKVAKRGQDVALRCDPISGHVSLFWYQQALGQGPEFLTYFQNEAQLDKSGLPSDRFFAERPEGSVSTLKIQRTQQEDSAVYLCASSGPGTSGVGGETQYFGPGTRLLVL.

Only a few counts were recorded for this clonotype. The rearrangement joins TRBV6-5 to TRBJ2-7; D tentatively fits TRBD1 or TRBD2 (5 bases each). The CDR3 is made up of 17 amino acids. Germline V gene lookup returns CDR1 MNHEY and CDR2 SVGAGI. V dropped 0 bases and J dropped 4 bases, with 19 bases sitting between them. The CDR3 spells CASSYSRDGSYRYEQYF. CDR3 nucleotide sequence: TGTGCCAGCAGTTACTCAAGGGACGGATCCTACAGATACGAGCAGTACTTC.

The chain is built from TRBV7-9 and TRBJ2-3; possibly TRBD1 for D (5 bases). CDR1 SEHNR and CDR2 FQNEAQ come from the germline V gene (reference sequence). V lost 5 bases, J lost 2 bases, and 20 bases lay in between. The CDR3 length is 17 residues. CDR3 DNA: TGTGCCAGCAGCCTCAGCGTAGCAGGGCTGATCACAGATACGCAGTATTTT. This translates into CASSLSVAGLITDTQYF.

This clonotype was picked up many times. V gene TRBV11-1 combines with J gene TRBJ2-1, with 9 bases identical to TRBD1. Trimming cost V 1 base and J 8 bases; bases outside gene matches: 6. This CDR3 contains 15 residues. Germline CDR1 and CDR2: SGHAT and FQDESV (reference sequence). In DNA form, the CDR3 reads TGTGCCAGCAGCTTAGTGGGACAGGGTTTGGATGAGCAGTTCTTC. Its translation is CASSLVGQGLDEQFF.

The chain carries TRBV20-1 and TRBJ2-7, with D possibly called TRBD1 or TRBD2 (5 bases each). The CDR3 runs to 13 residues. From germline, CDR1 is DFQATT and CDR2 SNEGSKA (reference sequence). Between the trimmed V and J ends, which lost 6 bases and 2 bases, there was a span of 14 bases. CDR3 sequence: CSAPWGRPYEQYF. The CDR3 DNA is TGCAGTGCCCCCTGGGGACGACCCTACGAGCAGTACTTC.

This clonotype appeared a few times. The gene calls are TRBV7-2 and TRBJ1-3; D is undetermined. The CDR3 loop spans 12 amino acids. The V gene's germline CDR1 is SGHTA and CDR2 FQGNSA. V shed 5 bases and J shed 8 bases, with 10 bases lying between them. The chain's CDR3 is CASSREWDTIYF. DNA of the CDR3: TGTGCCAGCAGCCGGGAGTGGGACACCATATATTTT.